Below, 20 T cell receptor beta chains from the same sample are listed, as sequenced in a study of blood T cell repertoires in COVID-19. Method: immunoSEQ multiplex PCR; TCRdb's copy keeps in-frame clones and lacks some. The repertoire includes 390,000 or so clones, 87% of them detected once, and more than 9% sits in the top ten. Sequenced input: peripheral blood. The source is a woman aged 30 to 39 with COVID-19, enrolled during active disease.

Comments on this clone: This specimen includes other DNA sequences encoding the same CDR3. The V call is TRBV12-3 or TRBV12-4, the J call TRBJ2-3; D possibly corresponds to TRBD2 (6 bases). The CDR3 totals 12 residues. The ends were cut back, 3 bases at V and 5 bases at J, with 6 bases in the middle. CDR3 loop: CASSFGGDTQYF. The CDR3 nucleotides are TGTGCCAGCAGTTTCGGGGGAGATACGCAGTATTTT.

V and J are TRBV19 and TRBJ2-2; TRBD1 aligns across 7 bases. This CDR3 comprises 16 residues. Per germline, CDR1 LNHDA and CDR2 SQIVND (reference sequence). Germline trimming cut 6 bases from V and 0 bases from J; bases unmatched to any gene: 7. The CDR3 bases are TGTGCCAGTAGCAGGGCCGGGACAGCGAACACCGGGGAGCTGTTTTTT. Translated: CASSRAGTANTGELFF.

The gene calls are TRBV2 and TRBJ2-7, with 8 bases that match TRBD1. V lost 5 bases, J lost 2 bases, and 5 bases stayed unmatched. This CDR3 has 14 amino acids. Germline values: CDR1 SNHLY, CDR2 FYNNEI. The DNA of the CDR3 is TGTGCCAGCAGTCTAGGACAGGGCCCCTACGAGCAGTACTTC. It is translated as CASSLGQGPYEQYF.

The chain couples TRBV5-4 to TRBJ2-3, with D possibly matching TRBD2 (5 bases). The CDR3 sequence is 13 residues long. Per germline, CDR1 SGHNT and CDR2 YYREEE (reference sequence). Trimming took 4 bases from V and 10 from J, leaving 16 bases between them. The CDR3 protein is CASSIDPSGSQYF. DNA of the CDR3: TGTGCCAGCAGCATAGACCCCTCGGGATCGCAGTATTTT.

The chain combines TRBV5-4 with TRBJ2-7; a weak D match, TRBD2 (7 bases). The CDR3 loop spans 15 amino acids. CDR1 and CDR2 from the germline V gene are SGHNT and YYREEE (reference sequence). Trimming shortened V by 4 bases and J by 3 bases, and 17 bases separated the two germline ends. This CDR3 is CASSPRGGRDYEQYF. CDR3 nucleotide sequence: TGTGCCAGCAGCCCGAGGGGGGGCCGCGACTACGAGCAGTACTTC.

The chain has TRBV11-3 and TRBJ2-1; possible D gene TRBD2, 6 bases. Trimming shortened V by 5 bases and J by 8 bases, and 16 bases separated the two germline ends. CDR1 is SGHNT, CDR2 YENEEA, per germline. CDR3 length: 14 residues. The CDR3 protein is CASSPLLGGDEQFF. CDR3 nucleotide sequence: TGTGCCAGCAGCCCCCTTTTGGGCGGGGATGAGCAGTTCTTC. The variable domain in full, with the rest retrieved from reference TRBV11-3 and TRBJ2-1, is EAGVVQSPRYKIIEKKQPVAFWCNPISGHNTLYWYLQNLGQGPELLIRYENEEAVDDSQLPKDRFSAERLKGVDSTLKIQPAELGDSAVYLCASSPLLGGDEQFFGPGTRLTVL.

This chain uses TRBV10-3 with TRBJ2-7, with D perhaps TRBD1 (6 bases). Germline V CDR1 and CDR2: ENHRY, SYGVKD. V lost 10 bases to trimming and J lost 1 base, with 11 bases between them. This CDR3 is built from 12 residues. The CDR3 loop reads CASAQGSYEQYF. The CDR3, as DNA: TGTGCCAGCGCTCAGGGGTCCTACGAGCAGTACTTC.

The rearrangement uses TRBV27 and TRBJ2-2; 9 bases line up with TRBD1. This CDR3 has 15 residues. V lost 3 bases, J lost 7 bases, and 6 bases stayed unmatched. Germline lookup yields CDR1 MNHEY and CDR2 SMNVEV (reference sequence). The DNA of the CDR3 is TGTGCCAGCAGTTTCCTACAGGGGGCGGGCGGGGAGCTGTTTTTT. This encodes CASSFLQGAGGELFF.

The rearrangement links TRBV30 to TRBJ1-4; 8 bases line up with TRBD1. Germline assignment: CDR1 GTSNPN and CDR2 SVGIG (reference sequence). Trimming took 0 bases from V and 3 from J; bases not matched to a gene: 6. The CDR3 consists of 16 residues. For the CDR3, the DNA is TGTGCCTGGAGTGTCGGGACAGGCGGTCCTAATGAAAAACTGTTTTTT. This sequence encodes CAWSVGTGGPNEKLFF.

In its sample, this clone was seen once. The chain carries TRBV27 and TRBJ1-1; D is unclear. Between the trimmed V and J ends, which lost 5 bases and 9 bases, there was a span of 13 bases. The CDR3 consists of 12 residues. The V gene's germline CDR1 is MNHEY and CDR2 SMNVEV (reference sequence). Here the CDR3 reads CASSGLGSQAFF. The CDR3 region has the DNA TGTGCCAGCAGTGGCCTAGGGAGTCAAGCTTTCTTT.

This clone was seen just once. The J gene is TRBJ1-6, the V gene TRBV14; 9 bases agree with TRBD1. Looked up from germline, CDR1 is SGHDN and CDR2 is FVKESK. V shed 5 bases, J shed 7 bases, and the junction held 9 bases outside the gene matches. This CDR3 has 16 residues. CDR3 bases: TGTGCCAGCAGCTTCAAACACAGGGGGCTGAATTCACCCCTCCACTTT. Amino acid sequence: CASSFKHRGLNSPLHF.

The chain combines TRBV7-3 with TRBJ2-5, with TRBD2 identical over 11 bases. CDR3 length: 16 residues. Trimming took 5 bases from V and 4 from J; bases not matched to a gene: 9. Germline V lookup: CDR1 SGHTA, CDR2 FQGTGA. DNA for the CDR3: TGTGCCAGCAGCGTTCCCGGGACTAGCGGAGGAGAGACCCAGTACTTC. It encodes CASSVPGTSGGETQYF.

This clone appeared a single time. The V and J genes are TRBV9 and TRBJ2-7; TRBD1 matches 8 bases. The germline gives CDR1 SGDLS, CDR2 YYNGEE. J was trimmed by 2 bases and V by 4 bases; bases with no gene match: 8. CDR3 length equals 15 residues. DNA of the CDR3: TGTGCCAGCAGCCCACGGACAGGGAGAACCTACGAGCAGTACTTC. Translation: CASSPRTGRTYEQYF.

J is TRBJ2-1 and V is TRBV5-6; D might be TRBD2 (5 bases). Germline-derived CDR1 and CDR2 are SGHDT and YYEEEE. This CDR3 is 14 amino acids long. V was cut by 2 bases and J by 5 bases, with 11 bases left in between. Written as DNA, the CDR3 is TGTGCCAGCAGCTTCGAGGGCACCGACAATGAGCAGTTCTTC. This encodes CASSFEGTDNEQFF.

The chain links TRBV5-8 to TRBJ2-3, with 10 bases that match TRBD1. This CDR3 contains 15 residues. Per germline, CDR1 SGHTS and CDR2 YDEGEE. The V gene end was trimmed by 2 bases and the J gene end by 5 bases; junction bases not matched to a gene: 5. The CDR3 DNA reads as TGTGCCAGCAGCTTTCGGACAGGGGGTGTAGATACGCAGTATTTT. This encodes CASSFRTGGVDTQYF.

The chain employs TRBV11-2 and TRBJ2-7; 11 nucleotides align to TRBD1. The CDR3 totals 15 residues. The ends lost 6 bases at V and 4 bases at J; junction bases unmatched: 8. CDR1 and CDR2 from the germline V gene are SGHAT and FQNNGV. The CDR3 protein is CASRRPGQGVYEQYF. The CDR3 DNA reads as TGTGCCAGCAGACGACCGGGACAGGGGGTATACGAGCAGTACTTC.

This chain uses TRBV12-1 with TRBJ1-1; the table assigns TRBD1, which was not confirmed against the DNA. TRBV12-1 is described as a pseudogene. This CDR3 is 19 amino acids long. The CDR3 here is CASRTKLCPTGPGDTEAFF. The CDR3 DNA reads as TGTGCCAGCAGAACAAAGCTTTGCCCGACAGGACCGGGTGATACTGAAGCTTTCTTT.

The chain combines TRBV28 with TRBJ2-1; possibly TRBD1 for D (6 bases). The CDR3 runs to 15 residues. V gave up 1 base and J gave up 1 base, with 8 bases separating them. Germline CDR1 and CDR2: MDHEN and SYDVKM. The CDR3 region has the DNA TGTGCCAGCAGTTTATTGAGGGGGTCCTACAATGAGCAGTTCTTC. Translating gives CASSLLRGSYNEQFF.

V usage is TRBV10-3 and J usage is TRBJ2-3; 13 bases match TRBD2. This CDR3 has 16 amino acids. With 4 bases clipped from V and 6 bases from J, the junction kept 7 bases outside the gene matches. Germline V gene sequence: CDR1 ENHRY, CDR2 SYGVKD. The CDR3 reads CAISGRLAGGPDTQYF. The DNA of the CDR3 is TGTGCCATCAGTGGGAGACTAGCGGGAGGCCCCGATACGCAGTATTTT.

The chain joins TRBV6-5 to TRBJ1-1; TRBD1 might be the D (5 bases). The V end was cut by 7 bases, the J end by 8 bases, with 17 bases between. Per the germline V gene, CDR1 is MNHEY and CDR2 is SVGAGI. This CDR3 spans 13 amino acids. The CDR3 loop reads CASTGPLRAEAFF. In DNA form, the CDR3 reads TGTGCCAGCACCGGCCCCCTCAGGGCCGAAGCTTTCTTT.